This T cell receptor (beta chain) stems from a study of shared clonotypes between healthy human individuals. Broader study findings: Investigators expected sequencing depth to affect clonotype sharing among donors.

This clone was detected a few times. The antigen is undetermined. Assay execution proceeded at the deep level. The authors' processing: Junction-only immunoSEQ data arrived without quality scores, meaning filtering differed. TCRdb's copy holds only in-frame clones and misses some; the assay was immunoSEQ multiplex PCR. V, J and clone size reflect that table, while D and trimming were determined from the DNA. The table has 97,000 or so clones, more than 45% seen once. CDR1 and CDR2 from the germline V gene are LGHNA and YSLEER. This CDR3 has 17 amino acids. The ends were cut back, 4 bases at V and 6 bases at J, with 22 bases in the middle. Free of recent acute infections or vaccinations, the donors were healthy HIV-negative adults.

This TCR derives from a woman aged 40 to 50 in good health. Some clones in this sample may be carry-over from other donors' samples. This chain joins TRBV4-3 and TRBJ2-1, with a possible D match to TRBD2 (6 bases). The sequencing input was PBMCs. The CDR3 region is CASSPGFSVGGVNEQFF. DNA of the CDR3: TGCGCCAGCAGCCCTGGTTTTTCCGTGGGCGGGGTCAATGAGCAGTTCTTC.